This T cell receptor (beta chain) was sequenced for a study of graft-versus-host responses after intestinal transplantation. Study in general: Every recipient underwent anti-thymocyte globulin induction, then tacrolimus and steroids for three to four years.

Overall study results and limits: Early post-transplant HvG declines tracked with peak circulating GvH clone levels. Elevated graft-versus-host to host-versus-graft clonal ratios in allografts were recorded for patients with graft-donor T cell macrochimerism. GvH clones were identified in recipient marrow, with some first appearing in ileum or blood.

The CDR3 covers 15 residues. Per the germline V gene, CDR1 is LNHDA and CDR2 is SQIVND (reference sequence). V was pared by 2 bases and J by 3 bases, with 11 bases between. The data were produced by immunoSEQ multiplex PCR, yet TCRdb's version contains in-frame clones alone and is incomplete. The sample lists about 21,000 clones; around 92% were seen once. A word on this clone: Its matching antigen is unknown.

The source material was PBMCs, sampled roughly 260 days after intestinal transplant. This sequence joins TRBV19 and TRBJ1-5; D unclear. The sequence was obtained from a human patient who received an intestinal transplant, so some T cells may come from the graft donor. The CDR3 loop reads CASSILPGFNQPQHF. The CDR3 DNA follows: TGTGCCAGTAGTATACTTCCAGGCTTCAATCAGCCCCAGCATTTT.